This T cell receptor beta chain came from a study of CD8 T cells in Susac syndrome. In the study overall: The Susac syndrome patients that were sequenced included roughly six with active disease and fewer than 10 in remission.

The CDR3 sequence is 15 residues long. Germline V CDR1 and CDR2: ENHRY, SYGVKD. The germline V and J ends were trimmed by 2 bases and 5 bases, with 15 bases remaining between them. Reverse transcription of roughly 0.5 to 1 ug RNA was carried out with random hexamers. The authors amplified TCR beta CDR3 across 54 Vbeta and 13 Jbeta using immunoSEQ multiplex PCR. Using its own MiXCR run on the immunoSEQ multiplex PCR reads, TCRdb lists one record per CDR3 protein. The data hold roughly 200,000 distinct CDR3 sequences, with just under 95% observed a single time. The sample comprised CD4+ T cells from PBMCs. This receptor was taken from a human donor with Susac syndrome. This chain uses TRBV10-3 with TRBJ1-2; D remains unclear. As DNA, the CDR3 is TGTGCCATCAGTGAGGTAGCGGGCCGAGGGTATGGCTACACCTTC. It specifies CAISEVAGRGYGYTF.